The next 25 T cell receptor beta chains were all read from a single sample in a study of shared clonotypes between healthy human individuals. The assay was immunoSEQ multiplex PCR, and TCRdb's table has in-frame clones only and misses some. The sample includes 2 million to 2.5 million clones, over 85% of them seen just once. The sequencing sample was made of naive CD4+ T cells from PBMCs. Subset here: CD45RA+ positively selected. Every receptor here comes from a man younger than 35 in good health. Some clones in this sample may be carry-over from other donors' samples.

The chain links TRBV14 to TRBJ2-1, with TRBD1 as a possible D gene (6 bases). V lost 0 bases and J 8 bases, leaving 20 bases between the germline ends. Germline assignment: CDR1 SGHDN and CDR2 FVKESK. CDR3 length: 17 amino acids. CDR3 in DNA: TGTGCCAGCAGCCAAGAATACAGGGCCCGGAGAGTCGATGAGCAGTTCTTC. Translating it yields CASSQEYRARRVDEQFF.

The genes are TRBV27 and TRBJ2-2; 7 nucleotides align to TRBD1. Trimming took 5 bases from V and 6 from J; bases not matched to a gene: 6. This CDR3 contains 14 residues. CDR1 and CDR2 from the germline V gene are MNHEY and SMNVEV (reference sequence). The CDR3 nucleotides read TGTGCCAGCAGTCTTCGACAGGGAGCCGGGGAGCTGTTTTTT. Its translation is CASSLRQGAGELFF.

V gene TRBV27 combines with J gene TRBJ2-6; D is unresolved. CDR3 size: 15 residues. Trimming stripped 2 bases from V and 4 bases from J, with 9 bases between. Germline V lookup: CDR1 MNHEY, CDR2 SMNVEV (reference sequence). This CDR3 reads CASSLKVRGANVLTF. The DNA for the CDR3 is TGTGCCAGCAGTTTAAAAGTCCGCGGGGCCAACGTCCTGACTTTC.

The chain uses TRBV28 and TRBJ1-2, with D uncertain. The CDR3 has 16 amino acids. Germline assignment: CDR1 MDHEN and CDR2 SYDVKM. Trimming took 5 bases from V and 5 from J, leaving 21 bases between them. CDR3: CASSRRVERTSYGYTF. The CDR3 DNA reads as TGTGCCAGCAGTCGTAGGGTGGAACGGACCTCTTATGGCTACACCTTC.

This chain links TRBV7-4 with TRBJ2-7, with D perhaps TRBD2 (5 bases). V was shortened by 5 bases and J by 1 base, with 12 bases between the two germline ends. This CDR3 comprises 14 residues. CDR1 is SGHVT and CDR2 is SQSDAQ in the germline V gene. The CDR3 DNA reads TGTGCCAGCAGCCGACGAAGCGGTTCCTACGAGCAGTACTTC. Residues: CASSRRSGSYEQYF.

The chain joins TRBV29-1 to TRBJ2-3, with D hard to call. Trimming removed 5 bases from V and 7 bases from J, with 7 bases in between. Per germline, CDR1 SQVTM and CDR2 ANQGSEA. This CDR3 has 10 residues. The CDR3 sequence is CSVLENTQYF. CDR3 nucleotide sequence: TGCAGCGTTCTAGAGAATACGCAGTATTTT.

Only a few counts were recorded for this clone. This sample also contains other DNA sequences that code for the same CDR3. This rearrangement joins TRBV9 to TRBJ1-2; D gene unclear. This CDR3 is built from 12 residues. V gave up 2 bases and J gave up 5 bases, with 7 bases separating them. The germline V gene has CDR1 SGDLS and CDR2 YYNGEE. The CDR3 protein is CASSVTNYGYTF. The CDR3 DNA reads TGTGCCAGCAGCGTGACAAATTATGGCTACACCTTC.

The chain couples TRBV6-5 to TRBJ2-4; D gene uncertain. Trimming removed 7 bases from V and 2 bases from J, with 15 bases in between. This CDR3 comprises 15 residues. Germline values: CDR1 MNHEY, CDR2 SVGAGI. The CDR3 loop is CASTHFGGPKNIQYF. The DNA for the CDR3 is TGTGCCAGCACCCATTTTGGCGGTCCCAAAAACATTCAGTACTTC.

In this sample, this clone turned up once. Different DNA sequences within this sample yield the same CDR3. The CDR3 DNA is TGCGCCAGCAGCCAAGGGCGGGCAACTAATGAAAAACTGTTTTTT. Translating gives CASSQGRATNEKLFF. V and J are TRBV4-1 and TRBJ1-4; unclear D gene. CDR3 length equals 15 residues. Germline CDR1 reads MGHRA; CDR2 reads YSYEKL. V shed 1 base and J shed 0 bases, with 6 bases lying between them.

This rearrangement joins TRBV7-3 to TRBJ2-3; tentative D call: TRBD1 (7 bases). This CDR3 region has 16 residues. Trimming stripped 1 base from V and 3 bases from J, with 14 bases between. Per the germline V gene, CDR1 is SGHTA and CDR2 is FQGTGA. The chain's CDR3 is CASSLRRGLRTDTQYF. CDR3 nucleotides: TGTGCCAGCAGCTTAAGGAGGGGGCTTCGGACAGATACGCAGTATTTT.

The chain recombines TRBV18 with TRBJ2-2; D is uncertain. In germline, CDR1 is KGHSH, CDR2 LQKENI. The V and J ends lost 1 base and 3 bases respectively, with 9 bases between them. The CDR3 length is 15 residues. CDR3 nucleotide sequence: TGTGCCAGCTCACCACTCGGCCAGTACACCGGGGAGCTGTTTTTT. Amino acids: CASSPLGQYTGELFF. The variable domain in full, completed from reference TRBV18 and TRBJ2-2, reads NAGVMQNPRHLVRRRGQEARLRCSPMKGHSHVYWYRQLPEEGLKFMVYLQKENIIDESGMPKERFSAEFPKEGPSILRIQQVVRGDSAAYFCASSPLGQYTGELFFGEGSRLTVL.

This clone was seen just once. In nucleotides, the CDR3 is TGTGCCTGGAGTATTGCAGACGAGACCGAGCAGTACTTC. As protein: CAWSIADETEQYF. The chain employs TRBV30 and TRBJ2-7; D is uncertain. Germline assignment: CDR1 GTSNPN and CDR2 SVGIG (reference sequence). This CDR3 spans 13 amino acids. Trimming stripped 2 bases from V and 6 bases from J, with 14 bases between.

This clone was observed a single time. The V call is TRBV4-1, the J call TRBJ2-5; D might be TRBD1 (5 bases). Germline V gene lookup returns CDR1 MGHRA and CDR2 YSYEKL. The CDR3 extends over 13 amino acids. The V and J ends lost 1 base and 6 bases respectively, with 9 bases between them. The CDR3 here is CASSQAGMQTQYF. CDR3 bases: TGCGCCAGCAGCCAAGCAGGGATGCAGACCCAGTACTTC.

A remark on this clone: This CDR3 is also generated by other DNA sequences in the sample. V usage is TRBV15 and J usage is TRBJ2-1; D remains ambiguous. V was clipped by 2 bases and J by 2 bases, with 1 base between them. Germline CDR1 and CDR2: LNHNV and YYDKDF (reference sequence). This CDR3 spans 12 amino acids. The DNA for the CDR3 is TGTGCCACCAGCAGAACCTACAATGAGCAGTTCTTC. Translated, it gives CATSRTYNEQFF.

The genes are TRBV18 and TRBJ1-2; D possibly corresponds to TRBD1 (5 bases). V shed 6 bases and J shed 4 bases, with 15 bases lying between them. Looked up from germline, CDR1 is KGHSH and CDR2 is LQKENI. This CDR3 has 14 amino acids. The CDR3 coding sequence is TGTGCCAGCTCCCCCCTCCAGGGCAGCTATGGCTACACCTTC. Protein product: CASSPLQGSYGYTF.

The chain combines TRBV9 with TRBJ2-7; the D gene is possibly TRBD2 (6 bases). The V end was cut by 0 bases, the J end by 7 bases, with 17 bases between. The CDR3 length is 15 residues. CDR1 is SGDLS, CDR2 YYNGEE, per germline. CDR3 coding DNA: TGTGCCAGCAGCGTAGAGGGACTCACCACGGGGGAGCAGTACTTC. Translating it yields CASSVEGLTTGEQYF.

This chain uses TRBV2 with TRBJ2-3, with 8 bases identical to TRBD2. This CDR3 contains 13 residues. V shed 10 bases and J 2 bases; nucleotides not matched to a gene: 5. Germline V lookup: CDR1 SNHLY, CDR2 FYNNEI. The DNA of the CDR3 is TGTGCCATCAGCGGGGGTCTCACAGATACGCAGTATTTT. Protein sequence: CAISGGLTDTQYF. The whole variable domain, remainder taken from reference TRBV2 and TRBJ2-3, is EPEVTQTPSHQVTQMGQEVILRCVPISNHLYFYWYRQILGQKVEFLVSFYNNEISEKSEIFDDQFSVERPDGSNFTLKIRSTKLEDSAMYFCAISGGLTDTQYFGPGTRLTVL.

The chain employs TRBV5-5 and TRBJ2-1; D remains unclear. This CDR3 is 12 amino acids long. The V end was cut by 3 bases, the J end by 9 bases, with 10 bases between. Germline assignment: CDR1 SGHKS and CDR2 YYEKEE (reference sequence). CDR3: CASSWLLGEQFF. The CDR3, as DNA: TGTGCCAGCAGCTGGCTACTGGGTGAGCAGTTCTTC.

The genes are TRBV28 and TRBJ2-7; TRBD2 matches 10 bases. This CDR3 is 13 amino acids long. Germline CDR1 is MDHEN and CDR2 is SYDVKM. Trimming cost V 7 bases and J 10 bases; bases outside gene matches: 10. The CDR3 DNA reads as TGTGCCAGCACGAGGGTTCTAGCGGGAGTTCAGTACTTC. Its translation: CASTRVLAGVQYF.

The rearrangement links TRBV5-1 to TRBJ2-5, with TRBD1 identical over 8 bases. From germline, CDR1 is SGHRS and CDR2 YFSETQ. The CDR3 is made up of 17 amino acids. V shed 0 bases, J shed 5 bases, and the junction held 12 bases outside the gene matches. In nucleotides, the CDR3 is TGCGCCAGCAGCTTGGTGAAGAGGACAGGGATGGAGGAGACCCAGTACTTC. This encodes CASSLVKRTGMEETQYF.

The chain employs TRBV7-9 and TRBJ2-5; unclear D gene. The CDR3 extends over 16 amino acids. Trimming stripped 1 base from V and 2 bases from J, with 14 bases between. Germline-derived CDR1 and CDR2 are SEHNR and FQNEAQ (reference sequence). CDR3 region: CASSLGLAGRQETQYF. CDR3 nucleotide sequence: TGTGCCAGCAGCTTAGGCTTAGCAGGCCGACAAGAGACCCAGTACTTC.

The gene calls are TRBV10-3 and TRBJ2-5; tentatively, D is TRBD1 or TRBD2 (6 bases each). The CDR3 consists of 12 residues. Trimming stripped 7 bases from V and 7 bases from J, with 13 bases between. The germline gives CDR1 ENHRY, CDR2 SYGVKD. CDR3 loop: CAIMGGAGTQYF. In DNA, the CDR3 is TGTGCCATCATGGGGGGCGCAGGGACCCAGTACTTC.

This clone was counted between two and nine times. The chain couples TRBV7-3 to TRBJ1-1, with D possibly TRBD1 on 5 matching bases. Trimming pared 3 bases from V and 1 base from J, leaving 6 bases between. The CDR3 is 13 residues long. Germline V lookup: CDR1 SGHTA, CDR2 FQGTGA. The CDR3 coding sequence is TGTGCCAGCAGCTTTACAGGGAACACTGAAGCTTTCTTT. Translated, it gives CASSFTGNTEAFF. The full variable domain, rest sourced from reference TRBV7-3 and TRBJ1-1, is GAGVSQTPSNKVTEKGKYVELRCDPISGHTALYWYRQSLGQGPEFLIYFQGTGAADDSGLPNDRFFAVRPEGSVSTLKIQRTERGDSAVYLCASSFTGNTEAFFGQGTRLTVV.

The chain links TRBV15 to TRBJ2-4; D is ambiguous. In germline, CDR1 is LNHNV, CDR2 YYDKDF (reference sequence). The length of the CDR3 is 15 residues. Trimming shortened V by 0 bases and J by 1 base, and 7 bases separated the two germline ends. The CDR3 loop reads CATSRDLGAKNIQYF. CDR3 in DNA: TGTGCCACCAGCAGAGATCTAGGGGCCAAAAACATTCAGTACTTC.

V usage is TRBV19 and J usage is TRBJ1-1, with D unclear. Looked up from germline, CDR1 is LNHDA and CDR2 is SQIVND (reference sequence). V lost 3 bases and J lost 10, with 12 bases in between. The CDR3 is 12 amino acids. In nucleotides, the CDR3 is TGTGCCAGTAGTATTCAGAATGGTCGAGCTTTCTTT. Translation gives CASSIQNGRAFF.